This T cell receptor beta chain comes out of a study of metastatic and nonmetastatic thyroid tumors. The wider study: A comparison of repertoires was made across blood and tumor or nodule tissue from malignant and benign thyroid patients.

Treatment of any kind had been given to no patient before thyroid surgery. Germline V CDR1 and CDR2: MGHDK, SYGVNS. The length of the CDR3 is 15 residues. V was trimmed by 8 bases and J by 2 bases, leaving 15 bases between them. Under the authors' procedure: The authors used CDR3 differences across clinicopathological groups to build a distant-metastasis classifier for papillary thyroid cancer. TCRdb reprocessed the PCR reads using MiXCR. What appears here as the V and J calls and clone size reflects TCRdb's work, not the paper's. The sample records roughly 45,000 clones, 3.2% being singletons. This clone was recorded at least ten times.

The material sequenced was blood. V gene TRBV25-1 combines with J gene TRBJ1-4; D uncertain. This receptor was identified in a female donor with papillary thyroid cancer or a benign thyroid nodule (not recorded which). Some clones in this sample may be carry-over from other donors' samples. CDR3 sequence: CASLPGGRTNEKLFF. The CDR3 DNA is TGTGCCAGCCTCCCCGGAGGGCGGACTAATGAAAAACTGTTTTTT.